The text below deals with one T cell receptor (beta chain). This clonotype is categorized as large (0.1 to 1%). Its antigen has not been determined. Base qualities are not provided; no much larger clone lies one nucleotide away. Rearranged TRB sequences spanning V, D and J segments were amplified in a multiplex touch-down PCR with a mixed TRB-A/B primer pool. Illumina adapters and sample indices were attached to the amplicons through two consecutive PCR reactions run with Phusion HS II polymerase. Amplicons were gel-purified with the NucleoSpin Gel and PCR Clean-up kit, then checked with Qubit and an Agilent 2100 Bioanalyzer. Sequencing of libraries was carried out on an Illumina MiSeq in 600-cycle, single-indexed, paired-end runs. The paper's data handling went like this. MiXCR versions 2.12 and 3.0.5 were used to process TRB sequences. Each unique CDR3 nucleotide sequence was treated as one clone, and only productive sequences with two or more reads were kept. The repertoire metrics were Shannon diversity, evenness, clonality (calculated as one minus evenness), and diversity profiles parameterized by alpha from 0 to 5. Generation probabilities of clones in paired pre- and post-chemotherapy samples were computed with the IGoR algorithm. The public reads were quality trimmed at Q25 with fastp and then assembled into clones with MiXCR by TCRdb, keeping productive beta chains. One record per CDR3 amino acid sequence lists the most common genes and DNA. These V and J calls derive from TCRdb rather than the authors' analysis. In all, the sample holds 870 or so distinct CDR3 sequences, and 20% to 25% of those were seen once. Around 40% of the sample lies in the top ten.

These data come from a study of T cell repertoires in aging, cancer and after chemotherapy (dated by TCRdb to the late 2010s). Background for the entire study: The donors fell into six age groups ranging from 30 or younger to 70 or older, and each group had at least three individuals. To examine immunoaging and T cell reconstitution after chemotherapy, the study profiled TCR beta repertoires in peripheral blood from healthy donors and cancer patients. In the hematological group, paired pre- and post-chemotherapy samples were obtained from chronic lymphocytic leukemia patients treated with fludarabine- or bendamustine-based regimens. The cohort comprised over 200 cancer patients, approximately 91 with hematological and fewer than 140 with solid cancers, plus 95 healthy donors as a reference group. The full dataset contained several million TCR reads. What the work shows at the level of the full study, not this receptor alone: The authors noted that the repertoire data do not allow conclusions about immunological memory after chemotherapy. Significantly lower blood TCR diversity and higher clonality were observed in untreated patients with hematological or solid cancers than in age-matched healthy donors. Lymphoid organ infiltration was present in hematological cancer patients, and this infiltration may itself impair thymic emigration or peripheral T cell expansion. In both cancer cohorts, the median generation probability rose over the chemotherapy interval, which suggests that the repertoire was reconstituted through rebound thymic output. In healthy donors, the drop in TCR diversity with age came mainly from a loss of richness, whereas in cancer patients a loss of evenness also played a part.

Instead of sorted cells or RNA, genomic DNA extracted from peripheral blood served as the source for amplifying TCR beta rearrangements. The CDR3 covers 16 residues, taking in both the cysteine and the phenylalanine. The only DNA kept is the CDR3, 48 bases in frame from the first base. In the germline V gene (reference sequence), CDR1 corresponds to PRHDT and CDR2 to FYEKMQ. Trimmed from V: 5 bases; trimmed from J: 4 bases; junction bases lacking a gene match: 10. This receptor was obtained from a human donor with a blood cancer. Sequencing input: blood. The rearranged chain carries TRBV13 and TRBJ2-3; TRBD2 aligns with 9 central bases. The CDR3 amino acid sequence is: CASSHLAGTAPDTQYF. In nucleotide form, the sequence is TGTGCCAGCAGCCACCTAGCGGGGACGGCCCCAGATACGCAGTATTTT.